This T cell receptor (beta chain) was sequenced during a study of cytomegalovirus exposure and HLA in healthy donors. General study findings and limits: Many donors shared some public TCRs, even though most TCR sequences were rare. According to a later analysis, TCR clusters from the first cohort tended to co-occur in the 120 or so validation repertoires. Cytomegalovirus association was assigned to about 150 TCR beta chains. Using the classifier, cytomegalovirus status was reportedly diagnosed with high specificity and sensitivity.

The data were produced by immunoSEQ multiplex PCR, yet TCRdb's version contains in-frame clones alone and is incomplete. The table shows 50,000 to 65,000 clones, with over 85% occurring only once. Worth noting for this clone: Its matching antigen is unknown.

CDR3 length equals 16 residues. The germline V gene encodes CDR1 LNHNV and CDR2 YYDKDF (reference sequence). The ends lost 1 base at V and 4 bases at J; junction bases unmatched: 7. The chain employs TRBV15 and TRBJ1-5; 7 nucleotides line up with TRBD1. The clonotype comes from a woman under 30 in good health and CMV-seropositive. The material sequenced was PBMCs. The CDR3 coding sequence is TGTGCCACCAGCAGAGGCGACACAGGGGTGAATCAGCCCCAGCATTTT. It specifies CATSRGDTGVNQPQHF. Filled out from reference TRBV15 and TRBJ1-5, the complete variable domain reads DAMVIQNPRYQVTQFGKPVTLSCSQTLNHNVMYWYQQKSSQAPKLLFHYYDKDFNNEADTPDNFQSRRPNTSFCFLDIRSPGLGDTAMYLCATSRGDTGVNQPQHFGDGTRLSIL.